These 2 T cell receptor beta chains share one sample of origin, sequenced in a study of blood T cell repertoires in COVID-19. The repertoire was sequenced with immunoSEQ multiplex PCR; TCRdb's copy has only in-frame clones and lacks some. The sample holds around 170,000 clones, around 83% seen once. Sequenced sample: peripheral blood. The receptors originated from a woman in her 70s with COVID-19, enrolled during active disease.

The rearrangement uses TRBV7-6 and TRBJ2-5; D is possibly TRBD1 (6 bases). The CDR3 contains 14 residues. The germline V gene encodes CDR1 SGHVS and CDR2 FNYEAQ. With 3 bases removed from V and 5 bases from J, the gap between germline ends came to 13 bases. CDR3 amino acids: CASSFEQGPETQYF. In DNA, the CDR3 is TGTGCCAGCAGCTTCGAACAGGGCCCGGAGACCCAGTACTTC.

The chain employs TRBV7-2 and TRBJ1-5, with TRBD1 matching 7 bases. The V gene's germline CDR1 is SGHTA and CDR2 FQGNSA. With 3 bases clipped from V and 4 bases from J, the junction kept 6 bases outside the gene matches. There are 15 residues in the CDR3. The CDR3 DNA is TGTGCCAGCAGCTTTAACTGGGACAGTAATCAGCCCCAGCATTTT. This codes for CASSFNWDSNQPQHF.